The clone carrying this T cell receptor beta chain came up many times. This record comes from a study of T cells of healthy individuals. TCRdb ran MiXCR on the 5' RACE reads and lists one entry per CDR3 protein. The table shows approximately 50,000 distinct CDR3 sequences, with about 15% occurring only once. The TCR sequence derives from a human donor in good health.

CDR3 protein: CASSYTGTGIYGYTF. The CDR3, as DNA: TGTGCCAGCAGTTATACCGGGACAGGGATCTATGGCTACACCTTC. V and J are TRBV6-5 and TRBJ1-2; 9 bases are a match to TRBD1. Germline V CDR1 and CDR2: MNHEY, SVGAGI. V was clipped by 3 bases and J by 4 bases; unmatched bases: 6. The CDR3 spans 15 residues.